This T cell receptor beta chain came from a study of blood T cells in healthy people across ages. A second PCR, run for roughly 7 to 12 cycles, used a sample-barcoded 5' primer plus a J-beta primer mix. TCRdb processed the 5' RACE reads anew with MiXCR; each CDR3 protein has one entry. The sample contains about 1.7 million distinct CDR3 sequences, about 30% of which appear only once. This clonotype occurred a few times. The junction departs from the called germline gene at one end, perhaps through a read error. Samples each had at least 6 micrograms of total RNA extracted. Germline CDR1 SGHRS, CDR2 YFSETQ. There are 14 residues in the CDR3.

The sequence was obtained from a woman in her twenties or thirties in good health. This sequence joins TRBV5-1 and TRBJ2-5; D is perhaps TRBD1 or TRBD2 (5 bases each). The sample comprised blood. CDR3 loop: CAGSLVPGTETQYF. In DNA form, the CDR3 reads TGCGCCGGCAGCTTGGTCCCTGGGACAGAGACCCAGTACTTC.